The sequence of this T cell receptor (beta chain) was determined in a study of radiation and T cells in renal cell carcinoma. About the research overall: Nephrectomy followed 15 Gy stereotactic body radiation by 4 weeks. Study outcomes and limitations: Top tumor clonotypes rose in blood 2 weeks post-radiation, then contracted.

As for time point: blood 2 weeks post-SBRT. Treatment given: 15 Gy SBRT to primary tumor, nephrectomy 4 weeks later. Per the germline V gene, CDR1 is MNHEY and CDR2 is SVGAGI. V trimming: 6 bases; J trimming: 5 bases; junction bases outside the gene matches: 10. There are 15 residues in the CDR3. Assay: immunoSEQ multiplex PCR; the TCRdb copy retains only in-frame clones and omits some. This repertoire shows some 75,000 clones, about 81% found once; its top ten account for 5.5% to 7.5%. In regard to this clone: The antigen is unknown.

The source was blood, collected from a patient whose treatment included radiotherapy and nephrectomy. The source of this sequence is a man in his fifties or sixties with renal cell carcinoma. The chain employs TRBV6-5 and TRBJ2-5; TRBD2 aligns across 9 bases. DNA of the CDR3: TGTGCCAGCAGAGGGGGCGGGAGGGTCGGTGAGACCCAGTACTTC. The encoded protein is CASRGGGRVGETQYF.